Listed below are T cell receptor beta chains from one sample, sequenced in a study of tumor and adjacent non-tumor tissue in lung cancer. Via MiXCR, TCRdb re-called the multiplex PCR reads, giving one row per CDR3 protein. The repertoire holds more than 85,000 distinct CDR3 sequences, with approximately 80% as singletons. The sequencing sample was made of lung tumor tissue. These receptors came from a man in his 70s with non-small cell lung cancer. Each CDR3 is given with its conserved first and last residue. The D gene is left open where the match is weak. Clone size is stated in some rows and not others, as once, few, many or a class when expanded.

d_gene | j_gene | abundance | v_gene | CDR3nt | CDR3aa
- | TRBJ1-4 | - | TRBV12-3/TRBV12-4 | TGTGCTAGTCGTTTAGTACAGGGAAATGAAAAACTGTTTTTT | CASRLVQGNEKLFF
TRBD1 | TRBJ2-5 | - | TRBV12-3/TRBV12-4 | TGTGGCTGCAGTTTTAGGGACAGACAAGAGATCCAGTACTTC | CGCSFRDRQEIQYF
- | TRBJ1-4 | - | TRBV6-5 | TGTGTCAGCAGTCACGACCCCAATGGGGAAAAACTGTTTTTT | CVSSHDPNGEKLFF
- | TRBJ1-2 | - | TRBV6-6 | TGTGCCAGCAGTTACTCGATTTGGGAAGGGTTCAATTATGGCTACACCTTC | CASSYSIWEGFNYGYTF
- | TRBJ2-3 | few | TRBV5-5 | TGTACCAGCAGCTTAAGTTGGGATACGCAGTATTTT | CTSSLSWDTQYF
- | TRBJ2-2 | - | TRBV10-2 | TGCGCCAGCAGTGATCTGAGGGCTACCGGGGACCTGTTTTTT | CASSDLRATGDLFF
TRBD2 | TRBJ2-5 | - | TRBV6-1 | TGCGCCAGCAGTGAAAGCGCTGCGGGGCGGGAGTCCCAGTACTTC | CASSESAAGRESQYF
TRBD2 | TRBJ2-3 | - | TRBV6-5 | TGTGTCAGCAGTGACCCGGGACTAGCGCGACGAGATACGCAGTATTTT | CVSSDPGLARRDTQYF
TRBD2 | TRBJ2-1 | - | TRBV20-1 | TGCAGTTCTAGGGATCCCTCTGCTAGCGGGGCCTACAATGAGCAGTTCTTC | CSSRDPSASGAYNEQFF
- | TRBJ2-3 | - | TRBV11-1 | TGTGCCAGCAGCTTCCGGGGCAGGGAAAGGAGAACAGATACACAATATTTT | CASSFRGRERRTDTQYF
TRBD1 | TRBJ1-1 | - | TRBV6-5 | TGTGCCAGCAGGCAAGCCCAGAACAGGGGATGGGGCACTGAAGCTTTCTTC | CASRQAQNRGWGTEAFF
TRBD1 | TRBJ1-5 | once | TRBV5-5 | TGTGCCAGCAGCCGTGACAGGGAGCGACAGCCCCAGCATTTT | CASSRDRERQPQHF
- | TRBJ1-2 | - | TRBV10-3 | TGTACCACCCAGGGCGGGTTTTCAGGGGCAAACTATGGCTACACCTTC | CTTQGGFSGANYGYTF
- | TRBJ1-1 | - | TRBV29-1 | TGCAGCGTTGTGGCGGGGAGGTCTGAAGCTTCCTTT | CSVVAGRSEASF
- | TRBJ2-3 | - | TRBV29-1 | TGCAGCGTTGAAGATCTATGGGACGGCGGTATTGGCAATCAGCCCCAGTATTTT | CSVEDLWDGGIGNQPQYF
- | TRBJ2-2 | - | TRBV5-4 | TGTGCCAGCAGCTTGTGGGAACGGGGGAACACCGGGGAGCTGTTTTTT | CASSLWERGNTGELFF
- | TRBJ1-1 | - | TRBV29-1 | TGCAGCGTCGTGGCGGTGAGGTCTGAAGCTTTCTTT | CSVVAVRSEAFF
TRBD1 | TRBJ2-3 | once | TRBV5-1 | TGCGCCAGCAGCGTAAGCAGGGGGTGGGCAGATACGCAGTATTTT | CASSVSRGWADTQYF
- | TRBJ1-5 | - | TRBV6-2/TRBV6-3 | TGTGCCAGCAGTTCTCAGGGTAATCAGCCCCATGATTTT | CASSSQGNQPHDF
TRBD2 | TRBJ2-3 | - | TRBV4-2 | TGTGCCAGCAGCCAAGAACGGGAGGACCGTGATATGAAGTATTTT | CASSQEREDRDMKYF
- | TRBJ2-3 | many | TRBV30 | TGTGCCTGGAACAGGGGGGGAAGAGATACGCAGTATTTT | CAWNRGGRDTQYF
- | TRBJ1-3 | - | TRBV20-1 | TGCAGTGCTAGTGCTAGCAGCTCTGGAAACACCATATACTTT | CSASASSSGNTIYF
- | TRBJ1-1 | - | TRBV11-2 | TGTGCCAGTAGCTTCGCCAATTTAAGGAACACTGAAGCTATCTTT | CASSFANLRNTEAIF
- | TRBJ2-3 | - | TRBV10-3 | TGTGCCATCAGTGCAAGGGACGCAGACACGCAGTATTTT | CAISARDADTQYF
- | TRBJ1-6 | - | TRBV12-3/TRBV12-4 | TGTGCCAGCAGTCAGACAATCTATAATTCACCTCTCCACTTT | CASSQTIYNSPLHF
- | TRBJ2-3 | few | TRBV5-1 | TGCGCCAGCAGCCCGTCTCCCCGCTTGGAAGGTATGCAGTATTTT | CASSPSPRLEGMQYF
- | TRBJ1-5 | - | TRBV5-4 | TGTGCCAGCAGTTTGCACCGAAATCAGCCCCAGCATTTT | CASSLHRNQPQHF
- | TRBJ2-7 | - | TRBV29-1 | TGCAGCGTTGCTGACAGGTCCTACTACGAGCAGTACTTC | CSVADRSYYEQYF
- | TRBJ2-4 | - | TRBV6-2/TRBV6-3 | TGTGCCAGCAGTGGGAGCGACAAAAACATTGAGTACTTC | CASSGSDKNIEYF